The 30 T cell receptor beta chains presented below share a single source sample, sequenced in a study of CD8 T cells in ankylosing spondylitis. Each CDR3 protein gets one entry after TCRdb re-called the 5' RACE reads with MiXCR. The sample carries approximately 220,000 distinct CDR3 sequences, more than 25% recorded once. The sample taken for sequencing was blood, either unsorted or a sorted T cell fraction (not recorded which). The receptors here all came from a male donor with ankylosing spondylitis or in good health (not recorded which).

The genes are TRBV6-1 and TRBJ2-7; D assignment may be TRBD1 or TRBD2 (6 bases each). The V gene's germline CDR1 is MNHNS and CDR2 SASEGT. The V gene lost 3 bases and the J gene lost 0 bases, with 9 bases spanning the gap. CDR3 length equals 14 residues. Here the CDR3 reads CASSEGGLSYEQYF. The CDR3 DNA reads as TGTGCCAGCAGTGAGGGGGGCCTCTCCTACGAGCAGTACTTC.

With regard to this clonotype: At one end the junction does not follow the germline gene, possibly because of a read error. V gene TRBV20-1 combines with J gene TRBJ2-1, with unresolved D. The CDR3 spans 12 residues. Per germline, CDR1 DFQATT and CDR2 SNEGSKA (reference sequence). The CDR3 sequence: CSARGRYNERFF. CDR3 DNA: TGCAGTGCTAGAGGTAGATACAATGAGCGGTTCTTC.

Ten or more counts support this clonotype. This chain connects TRBV12-3 or TRBV12-4 to TRBJ1-1; the D gene is possibly TRBD1 (5 bases). V gave up 2 bases and J gave up 6 bases, with 16 bases separating them. CDR3 length equals 15 residues. CDR3 loop: CASSLMRGRNPEAFF. In DNA, the CDR3 is TGTGCCAGCAGTTTAATGAGGGGACGCAATCCTGAAGCTTTCTTT.

This clonotype was detected ten times or more. The J gene is TRBJ2-3, the V gene TRBV20-1; tentatively, D is TRBD1 (6 bases). Trimming stripped 6 bases from V and 0 bases from J, with 13 bases between. CDR1 DFQATT and CDR2 SNEGSKA come from the germline V gene (reference sequence). This CDR3 is 14 amino acids long. The CDR3 loop is CSAYSGASTDTQYF. CDR3 DNA sequence: TGCAGTGCATACTCAGGGGCTAGCACAGATACGCAGTATTTT.

The chain uses TRBV10-3 and TRBJ1-1, with D perhaps matching TRBD1 (6 bases). This CDR3 has 11 amino acids. Looked up from germline, CDR1 is ENHRY and CDR2 is SYGVKD. Trimming took 2 bases from V and 11 from J, leaving 9 bases between them. In DNA form, the CDR3 reads TGTGCCATCAGTGAGGAGGGGGGCGCTTTCTTT. It translates to CAISEEGGAFF.

This clonotype was recorded many times. The chain joins TRBV7-3 to TRBJ2-1; D gene unclear. The germline V gene encodes CDR1 SGHTA and CDR2 FQGTGA. The ends were cut back, 2 bases at V and 2 bases at J, with 10 bases in the middle. There are 15 residues in the CDR3. The CDR3 protein is CASSLRPSTYNEQFF. The CDR3 DNA reads as TGTGCCAGCAGCTTACGCCCCTCCACCTACAATGAGCAGTTCTTC.

The chain links TRBV20-1 to TRBJ2-5; D gene unclear. From germline, CDR1 is DFQATT and CDR2 SNEGSKA (reference sequence). CDR3 length: 13 residues. Trimming stripped 3 bases from V and 4 bases from J, with 12 bases between. The CDR3 protein is CSASPDLGETQYF. The CDR3 DNA follows: TGCAGTGCTAGTCCCGATCTTGGAGAGACCCAGTACTTC.

The rearrangement links TRBV20-1 to TRBJ1-5, with 8 bases that match TRBD1. CDR1 is DFQATT, CDR2 SNEGSKA, per germline (reference sequence). The CDR3 extends over 13 amino acids. V was pared by 4 bases and J by 5 bases, with 4 bases of the junction left unmatched. The CDR3 sequence: CSATGGSYQPQHF. CDR3 DNA sequence: TGCAGTGCTACAGGGGGCAGCTATCAGCCCCAGCATTTT.

There are many counts of this clonotype. The chain is built from TRBV5-8 and TRBJ1-2; 8 bases match TRBD1. V lost 4 bases, J lost 4 bases, and 6 bases stayed unmatched. This CDR3 region has 14 residues. Germline values: CDR1 SGHTS, CDR2 YDEGEE. Here the CDR3 reads CASSPGTGAYGYTF. The CDR3 nucleotides are TGTGCCAGCAGCCCCGGGACAGGAGCCTATGGCTACACCTTC.

The sample holds a few counts of this clonotype. The rearrangement uses TRBV6-1 and TRBJ2-6; 8 nucleotides match TRBD1. Germline V CDR1 and CDR2: MNHNS, SASEGT. The CDR3 totals 16 residues. V was clipped by 6 bases and J by 0 bases; unmatched bases: 4. The CDR3 protein is CASRLTGGSGANVLTF. The DNA of the CDR3 is TGTGCCAGCAGGCTTACAGGGGGCTCTGGGGCCAACGTCCTGACTTTC.

The chain links TRBV7-9 to TRBJ2-4; tentative D call: TRBD2 (5 bases). There are 15 residues in the CDR3. The germline gives CDR1 SEHNR, CDR2 FQNEAQ (reference sequence). Trimming cost V 3 bases and J 1 base, with 10 bases left between them. CDR3 coding DNA: TGTGCCAGCAGCTTTGAGGGATCGGCCAAAAACATTCAGTACTTC. Its protein product is CASSFEGSAKNIQYF. Together with reference TRBV7-9 and TRBJ2-4, the CDR3 gives the full variable domain: DTGVSQNPRHKITKRGQNVTFRCDPISEHNRLYWYRQTLGQGPEFLTYFQNEAQLEKSRLLSDRFSAERPKGSFSTLEIQRTEQGDSAMYLCASSFEGSAKNIQYFGAGTRLSVL.

The chain couples TRBV6-5 to TRBJ2-1; 12 bases agree with TRBD2. The CDR3 covers 15 residues. With V trimmed by 6 bases and J by 4 bases, 4 bases remained unmatched. In germline, CDR1 is MNHEY, CDR2 SVGAGI. The CDR3: CASRGLAGPYNEQFF. The CDR3 DNA follows: TGTGCCAGCAGAGGACTAGCGGGACCTTACAATGAGCAGTTCTTC.

Many counts were recorded for this clonotype. The chain links TRBV6-1 to TRBJ1-6; 7 positions match TRBD1. Trimming at V came to 5 bases and at J to 7 bases, leaving 8 bases not matched to a gene. Germline V CDR1 and CDR2: MNHNS, SASEGT. CDR3 size: 15 residues. CDR3 sequence (DNA): TGTGCCAGCAGTCTCAGGGGGTTGGGAAATTCACCCCTCCACTTT. Encoded protein: CASSLRGLGNSPLHF.

Many counts were recorded for this clonotype. This chain's CDR3 is CASSLGWGVAFF. CDR3 bases: TGTGCCAGCAGTTTAGGGTGGGGCGTAGCTTTCTTT. The J gene is TRBJ1-1, the V gene TRBV28; D is perhaps TRBD1 (5 bases). The V end was cut by 2 bases, the J end by 10 bases, with 11 bases between. Germline assignment: CDR1 MDHEN and CDR2 SYDVKM. The CDR3 extends over 12 amino acids.

The chain combines TRBV7-2 with TRBJ2-5; D is undetermined. This CDR3 spans 13 amino acids. Germline lookup yields CDR1 SGHTA and CDR2 FQGNSA. V lost 1 base, J lost 6 bases, and 9 bases lay in between. CDR3 region: CASSLGLGKTQYF. The CDR3 DNA reads as TGTGCCAGCAGCTTAGGATTGGGGAAGACCCAGTACTTC.

There are a few counts of this clonotype. The V gene is TRBV7-2, the J gene TRBJ2-7; maybe TRBD2 (6 bases). The CDR3 has 15 amino acids. Trimming removed 5 bases from V and 2 bases from J, with 16 bases in between. Germline values: CDR1 SGHTA, CDR2 FQGNSA. The CDR3 spells CASSPAGGAPYEQYF. The CDR3 DNA reads TGTGCCAGCAGCCCAGCTGGCGGGGCCCCCTACGAGCAGTACTTC.

This clonotype was seen many times. The CDR3 protein is CSALGQASTDTQYF. CDR3 sequence (DNA): TGCAGTGCCCTCGGACAGGCGAGCACAGATACGCAGTATTTT. The chain employs TRBV20-1 and TRBJ2-3; 7 nucleotides match TRBD1. The CDR3 contains 14 residues. The germline CDR1 and CDR2 sequences are DFQATT and SNEGSKA (reference sequence). V lost 6 bases and J lost 0; bases outside the gene matches: 6.

The chain links TRBV5-1 to TRBJ2-2, with D perhaps TRBD2 (6 bases). Trimming removed 4 bases from V and 6 bases from J, with 13 bases in between. The CDR3 is 14 amino acids. Germline assignment: CDR1 SGHRS and CDR2 YFSETQ. CDR3 sequence reads: CASSSLGGSGELFF. The CDR3, as DNA: TGCGCCAGCAGCAGCCTGGGAGGTTCCGGGGAGCTGTTTTTT.

This clonotype was recorded a few times. This chain links TRBV20-1 with TRBJ2-3; D is ambiguous. Germline values: CDR1 DFQATT, CDR2 SNEGSKA (reference sequence). This CDR3 is built from 15 residues. Deletions cut 0 bases from V and 0 bases from J, with 10 bases between. The CDR3 loop is CSARDLRGSTDTQYF. CDR3 sequence (DNA): TGCAGTGCTAGAGATCTCCGCGGTAGCACAGATACGCAGTATTTT.

This clonotype has ten or more counts. The rearrangement links TRBV18 to TRBJ2-1; 9 positions agree with TRBD1. The V segment lost 4 bases and the J segment 10 bases; nucleotides outside the gene matches: 11. This CDR3 has 15 residues. The germline gives CDR1 KGHSH, CDR2 LQKENI. CDR3 sequence (DNA): TGTGCCAGCTCACGAACAGGACAGGGGAACGGCGAGCAGTTCTTC. It translates to CASSRTGQGNGEQFF.

As regards this clonotype: This may stem from a read error, because a much larger clone lies one nucleotide away. The rearrangement links TRBV4-3 to TRBJ2-7, with D perhaps TRBD2 (6 bases). The germline CDR1 and CDR2 sequences are LGHNA and YSLEER. V lost 2 bases and J 2 bases, leaving 13 bases between the germline ends. This CDR3 spans 15 amino acids. CDR3 region: CASSQRASETYEQYF. The CDR3, as DNA: TGCGCCAGCAGCCAACGGGCTAGCGAGACCTACGAGCAGTACTTC.

The chain couples TRBV5-1 to TRBJ2-1, with 8 bases matching TRBD1. Germline CDR1 and CDR2: SGHRS and YFSETQ. The ends lost 4 bases at V and 3 bases at J; junction bases unmatched: 3. This CDR3 spans 14 amino acids. For the CDR3, the DNA is TGCGCCAGCAGCGCAGGGGGCTTCTACAATGAGCAGTTCTTC. Translating it yields CASSAGGFYNEQFF.

The V and J genes are TRBV20-1 and TRBJ2-5; 14 bases are a match to TRBD2. CDR3 size: 14 residues. The trim removed 5 bases at V and 5 bases at J, leaving 4 bases unmatched. CDR1 is DFQATT, CDR2 SNEGSKA, per germline (reference sequence). CDR3: CSAPRTSGRETQYF. The CDR3 nucleotides read TGCAGTGCTCCCCGGACTAGCGGGAGGGAGACCCAGTACTTC.

V usage is TRBV11-2 and J usage is TRBJ2-1; D perhaps matches TRBD2 (6 bases). This CDR3 comprises 16 residues. Germline V gene lookup returns CDR1 SGHAT and CDR2 FQNNGV. Trimming left V 4 bases short and J 2 bases short, with 15 bases between. Here the CDR3 reads CASSWEDYRTYNEQFF. DNA of the CDR3: TGTGCCAGCAGCTGGGAGGACTACCGAACCTACAATGAGCAGTTCTTC.

The sample holds many counts of this clonotype. The V gene is TRBV18, the J gene TRBJ1-1; D perhaps matches TRBD1 (6 bases). Germline CDR1 reads KGHSH; CDR2 reads LQKENI. This CDR3 contains 15 residues. Trimming took 1 base from V and 1 from J, leaving 10 bases between them. CDR3: CASSPRGQKNTEAFF. DNA of the CDR3: TGTGCCAGCTCACCACGCGGACAGAAGAACACTGAAGCTTTCTTT.

This clonotype was observed many times. J is TRBJ1-5 and V is TRBV10-3, with TRBD1 matching 7 bases. Germline V gene data show CDR1 as ENHRY and CDR2 as SYGVKD. V lost 5 bases, J lost 1 base, and 5 bases stayed unmatched. CDR3 length: 15 residues. This chain's CDR3 is CAISSGTESNQPQHF. As DNA, the CDR3 is TGTGCCATCAGTTCCGGGACAGAGAGCAATCAGCCCCAGCATTTT.

This chain links TRBV20-1 with TRBJ2-7; D not certain. CDR3 size: 12 residues. Germline V lookup: CDR1 DFQATT, CDR2 SNEGSKA (reference sequence). V lost 5 bases and J 5 bases, leaving 13 bases between the germline ends. CDR3 protein: CSAFPSVNEQYF. The CDR3 coding sequence is TGCAGTGCTTTCCCCTCCGTAAACGAGCAGTACTTC.

The chain combines TRBV15 with TRBJ1-4, with no clear D. V was pared by 0 bases and J by 0 bases, with 5 bases between. The CDR3 contains 15 residues. Germline loops: CDR1 LNHNV, CDR2 YYDKDF (reference sequence). This chain's CDR3 is CATSRDRATNEKLFF. DNA of the CDR3: TGTGCCACCAGCAGAGACAGAGCAACTAATGAAAAACTGTTTTTT.

The V gene is TRBV7-6, the J gene TRBJ2-2; tentatively, D is TRBD2 (5 bases). This CDR3 spans 15 amino acids. Germline-derived CDR1 and CDR2 are SGHVS and FNYEAQ. The V end was cut by 5 bases, the J end by 6 bases, with 16 bases between. The CDR3 reads CASSQTGEYPGELFF. CDR3 DNA sequence: TGTGCCAGCAGCCAAACCGGGGAGTACCCCGGGGAGCTGTTTTTT.

The chain joins TRBV20-1 to TRBJ2-1; D is unresolved. Germline values: CDR1 DFQATT, CDR2 SNEGSKA (reference sequence). V lost 0 bases and J 6 bases, leaving 9 bases between the germline ends. The CDR3 extends over 13 amino acids. The CDR3 region has the DNA TGCAGTGCTAGAGATGTCAGTATCAATGAGCAGTTCTTC. This gives the protein CSARDVSINEQFF.